This TCR beta chain was documented in a study of post-analysis software for immune sequencing data. General study points: By F measure, strong co-clustering occurred among samples prepared in the same batch. Multiple sclerosis was associated with a significant reduction in normalized Chao1 diversity relative to controls.

This clonotype was seen a few times. Its antigen is undetermined. Unique molecular identifiers were carried by the TCR beta cDNA libraries. TCRdb used MiXCR to reprocess the PCR reads, holding one entry per CDR3 protein. The repertoire has under 200,000 distinct CDR3 sequences, under 40% of them found once; the top ten carry 25% to 35%. The TCR sequence derives from a girl between 10 and 17 years old with multiple sclerosis. The sequenced sample was blood, obtained after autologous hematopoietic stem cell transplantation.

The CDR3 protein is CSVDLPGTAVQYF. In DNA, the CDR3 is TGCAGCGTTGACTTACCCGGAACTGCCGTGCAGTACTTC. This chain links TRBV29-1 with TRBJ2-5; D gene uncertain. Trimming took 3 bases from V and 11 from J, leaving 19 bases between them. This CDR3 region has 13 residues. Germline-derived CDR1 and CDR2 are SQVTM and ANQGSEA.